This TCR beta chain was found in a study of glioma-infiltrating T cells after dendritic cell vaccination. Study context: Treatment, given 2003 to 2012, was autologous tumor lysate-pulsed dendritic cell vaccination.

Profiled with immunoSEQ multiplex PCR; TCRdb holds only in-frame clones, not every one. The data contain 71,000 or so clones, 65% to 90% of them singletons. The CDR3 is made up of 13 amino acids. Per the germline V gene, CDR1 is LGHNT and CDR2 is FRNRAP. V lost 6 bases, J lost 4 bases, and 12 bases lay in between. The rearrangement joins TRBV12-5 to TRBJ1-1, with D possibly being TRBD1 (5 bases). This TCR was recovered from a human donor with glioblastoma. This specimen consisted of blood, obtained before dendritic cell vaccination. The CDR3 here is CASGTTGGTEAFF. For the CDR3, the DNA is TGTGCTAGTGGCACCACGGGGGGCACTGAAGCTTTCTTT. The whole variable domain, filled in from reference TRBV12-5 and TRBJ1-1, reads DARVTQTPRHKVTEMGQEVTMRCQPILGHNTVFWYRQTMMQGLELLAYFRNRAPLDDSGMPKDRFSAEMPDATLATLKIQPSEPRDSAVYFCASGTTGGTEAFFGQGTRLTVV.